The present T cell receptor (beta chain) was sequenced within a study of T-cell reconstitution after alpha-beta-depleted transplantation in children. The germline gives CDR1 SGHDT, CDR2 YYEEEE. The CDR3 totals 12 residues. The V and J ends lost 5 bases and 8 bases respectively, with 13 bases between them. Construction of the TCRbeta library involved unique molecular identifiers. One entry per CDR3 protein results from TCRdb running MiXCR on the PCR reads. In the table there are about 240,000 distinct CDR3 sequences, roughly 25% of which are singletons. Study-level findings and limits: Newly made T cells mostly supplied T-cell counts and diversity one year after transplant. Several hundred rapidly expanded clones from non-depleted graft cells reportedly supplied alpha-beta T cells about two months post-transplant. Recipient T cells and thymic progenitors that survived were the source of the high TCRbeta diversity seen at day 60 in some patients.

This clonotype was detected ten times or more. Its cognate antigen is unknown. This chain links TRBV5-6 with TRBJ1-1; no clear D gene. Here the sequenced sample was PBMCs, taken before TCRalphabeta/CD19-depleted stem cell transplant. The TCR comes from a girl aged 2-15 years with Fanconi anemia, due to receive a stem cell transplant. This chain's CDR3 is CASSFQTFEAFF. The CDR3 region has the DNA TGTGCCAGCAGTTTCCAGACGTTCGAAGCTTTCTTT.